Presented here are 9 T cell receptor beta chains from one specimen sequenced in a study of cytomegalovirus exposure and HLA in healthy donors. It was with 60 Vbeta and 13 Jbeta primers that the PCR ran. The table came from immunoSEQ multiplex PCR; TCRdb's copy has only in-frame clones and leaves some out. The sample gives approximately 170,000 clones, approximately 80% of which show up once; about 0.8% is in the top ten. Sequencing was done on a sample of PBMCs. The origin of the receptors is a woman between 18 and 29 years old in good health and CMV-seronegative.

The chain recombines TRBV2 with TRBJ2-1, with D perhaps matching TRBD2 (8 bases). Per the germline V gene, CDR1 is SNHLY and CDR2 is FYNNEI. Trimming left V 6 bases short and J 8 bases short, with 35 bases between. CDR3 size: 20 residues. The chain's CDR3 is CASSLETGTFTGGPEDEQFF. The CDR3 region has the DNA TGTGCCAGCAGCCTCGAGACAGGGACGTTCACGGGAGGGCCTGAAGATGAGCAGTTCTTC.

CDR3 nucleotides: TGCGCCAGCAGCCCCAGTTTTTCAGTTAGCACAGATACGCAGTATTTT. This codes for CASSPSFSVSTDTQYF. V gene TRBV5-1 combines with J gene TRBJ2-3, with D unclear. V was cut by 4 bases and J by 0 bases, with 15 bases left in between. The CDR3 spans 16 residues. Per germline, CDR1 SGHRS and CDR2 YFSETQ.

The chain employs TRBV5-5 and TRBJ1-2; D unresolved. V lost 5 bases and J 2 bases, leaving 10 bases between the germline ends. Germline lookup yields CDR1 SGHKS and CDR2 YYEKEE (reference sequence). The CDR3 consists of 13 residues. In nucleotides, the CDR3 is TGTGCCAGCAGGCGTGGGGAGAACTATGGCTACACCTTC. It yields the protein CASRRGENYGYTF.

The chain has TRBV6-6 and TRBJ1-2, with D possibly TRBD1 on 5 matching bases. CDR1 and CDR2 (germline): MNHNY, SVGAGI (reference sequence). The CDR3 has 14 amino acids. V was trimmed by 2 bases and J by 4 bases, leaving 11 bases between them. CDR3 bases: TGTGCCAGCAGTTACCCGCAGGGTGTCTATGGCTACACCTTC. Amino acids: CASSYPQGVYGYTF.

This clone has a handful of counts. This rearrangement joins TRBV15 to TRBJ2-2; D is uncertain. With 5 bases removed from V and 0 bases from J, the gap between germline ends came to 7 bases. The CDR3 has 14 amino acids. CDR1 is LNHNV, CDR2 YYDKDF, per germline (reference sequence). The CDR3: CATSGDSNTGELFF. CDR3 DNA: TGTGCCACCAGCGGCGACTCGAACACCGGGGAGCTGTTTTTT.

This CDR3 reads CASSPGVETQYF. In DNA, the CDR3 is TGTGCCAGCAGCCCAGGGGTCGAGACCCAGTACTTC. The chain couples TRBV7-2 to TRBJ2-5; a weak D match, TRBD1 (6 bases). Trimming shortened V by 5 bases and J by 5 bases, and 9 bases separated the two germline ends. The V gene's germline CDR1 is SGHTA and CDR2 FQGNSA. CDR3 length: 12 amino acids. Using reference TRBV7-2 and TRBJ2-5 for the parts outside the CDR3, the full variable domain is GAGVSQSPSNKVTEKGKDVELRCDPISGHTALYWYRQSLGQGLEFLIYFQGNSAPDKSGLPSDRFSAERTGGSVSTLTIQRTQQEDSAVYLCASSPGVETQYFGPGTRLLVL.

The rearrangement joins TRBV7-9 to TRBJ1-5; TRBD1 agrees at 7 bases. Germline V gene sequence: CDR1 SEHNR, CDR2 FQNEAQ (reference sequence). Germline trimming cut 3 bases from V and 5 bases from J; bases unmatched to any gene: 4. The CDR3 contains 14 residues. Here the CDR3 reads CASSFGTDDQPQHF. For the CDR3, the DNA is TGTGCCAGCAGCTTTGGGACAGATGATCAGCCCCAGCATTTT.

The rearrangement uses TRBV30 and TRBJ2-5; D is possibly TRBD2 (5 bases). The J call may be mistaken, given a closer DNA end match to TRBJ2-7. The CDR3 contains 14 residues. CDR1 and CDR2 (germline): GTSNPN, SVGIG (reference sequence). CDR3 in amino acids: CAWSSRGGRYEQYF. DNA of the CDR3: TGTGCCTGGAGCAGCCGCGGAGGTCGCTACGAGCAGTACTTC.

This chain uses TRBV4-1 with TRBJ2-1; tentative D call: TRBD2 (6 bases). This CDR3 comprises 16 residues. Germline values: CDR1 MGHRA, CDR2 YSYEKL. V lost 3 bases, J lost 4 bases, and 16 bases lay in between. CDR3: CASSQSWGLSYNEQFF. The CDR3 bases are TGCGCCAGCAGCCAGTCCTGGGGACTTTCGTACAATGAGCAGTTCTTC.